This T cell receptor (beta chain) came from a study of response to subunit inactivated influenza vaccine (dated by TCRdb to 2017 to 2018). With respect to the entire study: To follow how T cells responded to a trivalent subunit inactivated influenza vaccine, the researchers relied on deep quantitative profiling of the T cell receptor repertoire.

In this sample, this clonotype turned up many times. Its antigen specificity is not known. No per-base quality is available; no much larger clone lies one base away. The investigation overall reported the following: It was suggested by the authors that each seasonal influenza vaccination may recruit only a limited number of new T cells.

The library was produced with RT-PCR. Instrument used: Illumina HiSeq 2500. TCRdb redid the processing of the public reads, applying fastp at Q25 and MiXCR, and retained in-frame beta chains. Records with the same CDR3 protein are collapsed into one entry carrying the most frequent genes and DNA. This sample is represented by more than 150,000 distinct CDR3 sequences; nearly 9.5% of them were singletons. The ten largest clones add up to about a tenth of the sample. The sample here was non-naive T cells sorted from PBMCs, taken on the day of vaccination. The sample's cell subset or site label, decoded: memory T cell fraction. The sequence was collected from a man between 50 and 59 years old who received an inactivated influenza vaccine. Donor details come from another sample of the same person, matched by shared clones.

The bases read TGTGCCAGCAGCTTGACGAGACTAGCGGTAGATACGCAGTATTTT. The encoded protein is CASSLTRLAVDTQYF. The sequence is built from TRBV5-4 and TRBJ2-3; the central 9 bases match TRBD2. Trimming removed 1 base from V and 5 bases from J; the gene matches leave 5 bases unexplained. The cysteine opens and the phenylalanine closes a CDR3 of 15 amino acids. CDR3 DNA only is kept here, 45 bases in frame from base 1. From the germline V gene (reference sequence), CDR1 is SGHNT and CDR2 is YYREEE. The full variable domain, completed from the reference TRBV5-4 and TRBJ2-3 proteins outside the CDR3, reads ETGVTQSPTHLIKTRGQQVTLRCSSQSGHNTVSWYQQALGQGPQFIFQYYREEENGRGNFPPRFSGLQFPNYSSELNVNALELDDSALYLCASSLTRLAVDTQYFGPGTRLTVL.